The 23 T cell receptor beta chains presented below share a single source sample, sequenced in a study of blood T cells in healthy people across ages (dated by TCRdb to about 2015). The receptor library was made with 5' RACE. Data came from an Illumina HiSeq 2500. A second PCR of about 6 to 12 cycles was run with a J-beta primer mix and a sample-barcoded 5' primer. The public reads were reprocessed in TCRdb via fastp at Q25 and MiXCR, keeping in-frame beta chains. Every distinct CDR3 protein forms one entry, paired with its most common genes and DNA. This sample lists some 800,000 distinct CDR3 sequences; under 45% were detected once. Around 21% of the sample belongs to the ten largest clones. The sequencing input was blood. These TCRs come from a man aged 60 to 69 in good health.

The chain recombines TRBV14 with TRBJ2-7, with D hard to call. Germline assignment: CDR1 SGHDN and CDR2 FVKESK. The V and J ends lost 0 bases and 2 bases respectively, with 11 bases between them. This CDR3 spans 15 amino acids. Written as DNA, the CDR3 is TGTGCCAGCAGCCAAGATATAGGCCAGACCTACGAGCAGTACTTC. It encodes CASSQDIGQTYEQYF.

The rearrangement uses TRBV6-5 and TRBJ1-2; D ambiguous. Germline-derived CDR1 and CDR2 are MNHEY and SVGAGI. The ends were cut back, 7 bases at V and 4 bases at J, with 19 bases in the middle. This CDR3 comprises 15 residues. The CDR3 is CASTHLSRGSYGYTF. The CDR3 DNA reads TGTGCCAGCACCCATTTATCTCGTGGGAGCTATGGCTACACCTTC.

Comment on this clonotype: A read error may account for a junction end that differs from germline. The chain joins TRBV5-1 to TRBJ2-3; 12 bases are a match to TRBD2. CDR3 size: 17 residues. CDR1 and CDR2 (germline): SGHRS, YFSETQ. The CDR3 nucleotides read TGCGCCAGCCGCTTGTCTCCTAGCGGGGGGGCCTCAGATACGCAGTATTTT. Encoded protein: CASRLSPSGGASDTQYF.

As concerns this clonotype: The junction differs from germline at one of its ends, possibly a read error. J is TRBJ2-3 and V is TRBV4-1; unclear D gene. Looked up from germline, CDR1 is MGHRA and CDR2 is YSYEKL. CDR3 length: 15 amino acids. CDR3 region: CASSQAGVGTDTKYF. In DNA form, the CDR3 reads TGCGCCAGCAGCCAAGCGGGTGTCGGCACAGATACGAAGTATTTT.

As regards this clonotype: A read error may produce the germline difference seen at one junction end. The chain joins TRBV2 to TRBJ2-1, with D maybe TRBD1 (6 bases). CDR1 and CDR2 from the germline V gene are SNHLY and FYNNEI. This CDR3 contains 17 residues. CDR3 nucleotides: TGTGCCAGCAGTGGACGGACAGTTCGATTGTCCTACGATGAGCAGTTCTTC. This translates into CASSGRTVRLSYDEQFF.

The V and J genes are TRBV10-3 and TRBJ1-6; D unresolved. Germline V gene sequence: CDR1 ENHRY, CDR2 SYGVKD. The CDR3 totals 14 residues. V shed 7 bases and J shed 14 bases, with 21 bases lying between them. The CDR3 region has the DNA TGTGCCATCAAAGCGCAGGAGGCAGGTTTAGCCCTCCACTTT. Protein product: CAIKAQEAGLALHF.

The chain combines TRBV29-1 with TRBJ2-3; tentatively, D is TRBD2 (6 bases). The CDR3 length is 10 residues. CDR1 SQVTM and CDR2 ANQGSEA come from the germline V gene. The germline V and J ends were trimmed by 6 bases and 14 bases, with 15 bases remaining between them. CDR3 residues: CSVGGAVRYF. The CDR3 coding sequence is TGCAGCGTGGGGGGAGCCGTTCGGTATTTT.

The chain carries TRBV12-3 or TRBV12-4 and TRBJ1-2; D is uncertain. Trimming left V 6 bases short and J 4 bases short, with 12 bases between. CDR3 size: 13 residues. The CDR3 region is CASSGNPLYGYTF. DNA of the CDR3: TGTGCCAGCAGCGGGAACCCGCTCTATGGCTACACCTTC.

This clonotype was seen repeatedly, ten times or more. The V gene is TRBV4-3, the J gene TRBJ2-7; 7 bases line up with TRBD1. Germline lookup yields CDR1 LGHNA and CDR2 YSLEER. The J segment lost 9 bases and the V segment lost 1 base, leaving 12 bases of the junction unmatched. The CDR3 runs to 15 residues. Written as DNA, the CDR3 is TGCGCCAGCAGCCAAGCTGACAGGGATTCTTGGGTGCAGTACTTC. Encoded protein: CASSQADRDSWVQYF.

The chain links TRBV6-5 to TRBJ1-2; 8 bases line up with TRBD1. This CDR3 has 15 amino acids. Per germline, CDR1 MNHEY and CDR2 SVGAGI. V shed 5 bases, J shed 4 bases, and the junction held 9 bases outside the gene matches. The CDR3 loop reads CASSHRTGKGYGYTF. As DNA, the CDR3 is TGTGCCAGCAGTCACCGGACAGGGAAAGGCTATGGCTACACCTTC.

CDR3 sequence (DNA): TGTGCCAGCAGCGGAGATCCCTTACAGCCCCAGCATTTT. Translating gives CASSGDPLQPQHF. The chain recombines TRBV9 with TRBJ1-5; D is unresolved. V was shortened by 3 bases and J by 7 bases, with 11 bases between the two germline ends. The CDR3 runs 13 residues. Germline values: CDR1 SGDLS, CDR2 YYNGEE. The full variable domain, with the rest looked up from reference TRBV9 and TRBJ1-5, is DSGVTQTPKHLITATGQRVTLRCSPRSGDLSVYWYQQSLDQGLQFLIQYYNGEERAKGNILERFSAQQFPDLHSELNLSSLELGDSALYFCASSGDPLQPQHFGDGTRLSIL.

Points on this clonotype: A read error is possible here, since a much larger clone lies one base away. The chain combines TRBV24-1 with TRBJ2-5; no definite D call. The CDR3 loop spans 14 amino acids. Germline V CDR1 and CDR2: KGHDR, SFDVKD. This CDR3 reads CAISDTGAQETQYF. CDR3 coding DNA: TGTGCCATCAGTGACACGGGCGCGCAAGAGACCCAGTACTTC.

The chain couples TRBV3-1 to TRBJ2-4; D remains unclear. The J call may be faulty, since TRBJ2-7 better matches the DNA end. The CDR3 length is 13 residues. Looked up from germline, CDR1 is LGHDT and CDR2 is YNNKEL (reference sequence). This CDR3 is CASSQEMLYEQYF. The CDR3 region has the DNA TGTGCCAGCAGCCAAGAAATGCTCTACGAGCAGTACTTC.

The V gene is TRBV6-2 or TRBV6-3, the J gene TRBJ2-1; 11 bases are a match to TRBD2. V dropped 2 bases and J dropped 5; count of bases not matched to a gene: 8. The germline gives CDR1 MNHEY, CDR2 SVGEGT. The CDR3 is made up of 17 amino acids. The CDR3 nucleotides read TGTGCCAGCAGTTACCCTATGACTAGCGGGGTTAACAATGAGCAGTTCTTC. This gives the protein CASSYPMTSGVNNEQFF.

The V gene is TRBV5-1, the J gene TRBJ2-3, with 7 positions matching TRBD2. CDR3 length: 13 residues. Germline V CDR1 and CDR2: SGHRS, YFSETQ. The V gene end was trimmed by 3 bases and the J gene end by 5 bases; junction bases not matched to a gene: 3. CDR3 protein: CASSSGLQDTQYF. The CDR3 DNA sequence: TGCGCCAGCAGCTCGGGACTACAAGATACGCAGTATTTT.

In this sample, this clonotype turned up a few times. V is TRBV5-1 and J is TRBJ2-1; D gene unclear. Looked up from germline, CDR1 is SGHRS and CDR2 is YFSETQ. Trimming took 2 bases from V and 7 from J, leaving 10 bases between them. The CDR3 is made up of 13 amino acids. The DNA of the CDR3 is TGCGCCAGCAGCTTCTATGGAGCGAATGAGCAGTTCTTC. It specifies CASSFYGANEQFF.

This chain connects TRBV16 to TRBJ1-1; 8 bases are shared with TRBD1. CDR1 is KGHSY and CDR2 is FQNENV in the germline V gene. This CDR3 has 15 residues. V lost 4 bases, J lost 0 bases, and 4 bases stayed unmatched. CDR3 nucleotide sequence: TGTGCCAGCAGCCCAGGACAGGGTATGAACACTGAAGCTTTCTTT. This codes for CASSPGQGMNTEAFF.

The V call is TRBV7-2, the J call TRBJ1-1, with D unresolved. Germline lookup yields CDR1 SGHTA and CDR2 FQGNSA. Trimming shortened V by 8 bases and J by 0 bases, and 16 bases separated the two germline ends. The CDR3 has 15 amino acids. The CDR3 nucleotides are TGTGCCAGCCGCACCGGTGGATCAATGAACACTGAAGCTTTCTTT. Translated, it gives CASRTGGSMNTEAFF.

This clonotype was detected ten times or more. The chain joins TRBV6-5 to TRBJ2-5; 8 bases are shared with TRBD2. The length of the CDR3 is 18 residues. After removal of 2 bases from V and 3 bases from J, the junction contained 14 bases not matched to a gene. The germline V gene encodes CDR1 MNHEY and CDR2 SVGAGI. Here the CDR3 DNA reads TGTGCCAGCAGTTACAGAGCTTACGGGACTAGACCTAAAGAGACCCAGTACTTC. The encoded protein is CASSYRAYGTRPKETQYF.

This sequence joins TRBV20-1 and TRBJ2-7; D is perhaps TRBD2 (6 bases). This CDR3 has 15 residues. V lost 3 bases, J lost 1 base, and 16 bases lay in between. The germline CDR1 and CDR2 sequences are DFQATT and SNEGSKA (reference sequence). In nucleotides, the CDR3 is TGCAGTGCTAGGGAGGGTCGCGACGTTTCCTACGAGCAGTACTTC. Its protein product is CSAREGRDVSYEQYF.

The rearrangement links TRBV18 to TRBJ2-5, with 10 nucleotides matching TRBD1. The CDR3 has 16 amino acids. J lost 11 bases, V lost 3 bases, and 15 bases had no gene match. Germline CDR1 and CDR2: KGHSH and LQKENI. CDR3 in amino acids: CASSPMGQGIRDEQYF. The CDR3 DNA reads TGTGCCAGCTCACCCATGGGACAGGGGATACGGGATGAGCAGTACTTC.

This clonotype has more than one count but fewer than ten. The chain has TRBV25-1 and TRBJ2-5; D assignment may be TRBD1 or TRBD2 (5 bases each). Deletions cut 1 base from V and 7 bases from J, with 13 bases between. Looked up from germline, CDR1 is MGHDK and CDR2 is SYGVNS. The CDR3 is 14 amino acids. The CDR3 here is CASSECGGRRTQYF. DNA for the CDR3: TGTGCCAGCAGTGAATGTGGGGGTCGTCGGACCCAGTACTTC.

Ten or more counts support this clonotype. The gene calls are TRBV10-3 and TRBJ2-3; no clear D. CDR1 ENHRY and CDR2 SYGVKD come from the germline V gene. CDR3 length: 13 amino acids. V lost 3 bases to trimming and J lost 4 bases, with 8 bases between them. Here the CDR3 reads CAISDRPADTQYF. In nucleotides, the CDR3 is TGTGCCATCAGTGACAGGCCCGCAGATACGCAGTATTTT.